This T cell receptor (beta chain) was obtained from a study of beta chain features in type 1 diabetes. Notes on the study in general: High-TCR-expressing cells could be over-represented by cDNA sequencing. In the patient group, naive, central memory and Treg TCRB repertoires seemed more alike than in the healthy donor group. Shorter templates may be favored by PCR, equally so in patients and controls. All four CD4+ subsets of Type 1 diabetes patients contained TCRB CDR3s that were moderately but significantly shorter.

With regard to this clone: Its antigen is unknown.

Expressed TCRB transcripts were sequenced after all isolated RNA was converted to cDNA. The average read count of naive, central memory and regulatory T cell samples was about 3.57 million. Method: immunoSEQ multiplex PCR; TCRdb's copy keeps in-frame clones and lacks some. The repertoire holds a few hundred thousand clones, 9.6% seen once, with about 0.6% in the top ten. Sequencing was carried out using central memory CD4+ T cells from blood. This TCR derives from a man aged 25 to 40 with type 1 diabetes.

CDR3 residues: CASRRTAMNTEAFF. CDR3 sequence (DNA): TGTGCCAGCAGGCGGACAGCAATGAACACTGAAGCTTTCTTT. The genes are TRBV13 and TRBJ1-1; TRBD1 might be the D (6 bases). This CDR3 is built from 14 residues. V gave up 6 bases and J gave up 0 bases, with 11 bases separating them. Germline CDR1 reads PRHDT; CDR2 reads FYEKMQ (reference sequence).